This T cell receptor (beta chain) was observed in a study of vaccination and CD4 T cells after COVID-19. Deletions cut 2 bases from V and 2 bases from J, with 12 bases between. This CDR3 region has 15 residues. Germline CDR1 is SEHNR and CDR2 is FQNEAQ (reference sequence). Treatment indicated: roughly 11-day PBMC culture with coronavirus spike peptide pools or control peptides (ViraFEST assay). Antigen-specific T cells were expanded with peptide pools by ViraFEST, and TCRs were then sequenced. Days 3 and 7 saw half the medium replaced with fresh IL-2 medium. Concerning this clonotype itself: Its antigen is currently unknown.

Sequencing of cultured CD4+ T cell DNA used the Oncomine TCR Beta short-read assay. TCRdb reanalysed the PCR reads using MiXCR and keeps one entry per CDR3 protein. The sample consists of 11,000 to 15,000 distinct CDR3 sequences, more than 35% of them appearing once. The sample comprised CD4+ T cells from blood, cultured in vitro. This receptor was identified in a human donor who had recovered from COVID-19. This chain uses TRBV7-9 with TRBJ2-5; no definite D call. CDR3 region: CASSLPRATQETQYF. The CDR3 DNA follows: TGTGCCAGCAGCTTACCTCGGGCTACTCAAGAGACCCAGTACTTC.